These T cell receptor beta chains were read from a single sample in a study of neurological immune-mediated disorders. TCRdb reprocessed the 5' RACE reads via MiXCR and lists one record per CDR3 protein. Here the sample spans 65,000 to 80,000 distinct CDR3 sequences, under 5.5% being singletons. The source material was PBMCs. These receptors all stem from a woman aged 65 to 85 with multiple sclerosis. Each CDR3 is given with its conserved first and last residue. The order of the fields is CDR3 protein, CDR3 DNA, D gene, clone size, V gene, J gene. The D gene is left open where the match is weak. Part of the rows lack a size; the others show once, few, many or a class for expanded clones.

CDR3aa: CASRNSYEQYF
CDR3nt: TGTGCCAGCAGAAACTCCTACGAGCAGTACTTC
d_gene: -
abundance: many
v_gene: TRBV6-2/TRBV6-3
j_gene: TRBJ2-7

CDR3aa: CASSLIAAGVHEQYF
CDR3nt: TGTGCCAGCAGCTTGATAGCGGCGGGGGTCCACGAGCAGTACTTC
d_gene: TRBD2
abundance: many
v_gene: TRBV5-6
j_gene: TRBJ2-7

CDR3aa: CASSQEAGQFF
CDR3nt: TGTGCCAGCAGCCAAGAGGCGGGGCAGTTCTTC
d_gene: -
abundance: few
v_gene: TRBV3-1
j_gene: TRBJ2-1

CDR3aa: CSASLAGPRADTQYF
CDR3nt: TGCAGTGCTAGCTTGGCGGGCCCAAGGGCAGATACGCAGTATTTT
d_gene: -
abundance: many
v_gene: TRBV20-1
j_gene: TRBJ2-3

CDR3aa: CASSVDTGELFF
CDR3nt: TGTGCCAGCAGCGTAGACACCGGGGAGCTGTTTTTT
d_gene: -
abundance: few
v_gene: TRBV9
j_gene: TRBJ2-2

CDR3aa: CASSLGRAYYGYTF
CDR3nt: TGTGCCAGCAGTTTGGGCAGGGCCTACTATGGCTACACCTTC
d_gene: -
abundance: -
v_gene: TRBV6-5
j_gene: TRBJ1-2

CDR3aa: CASSPRFREGEQYF
CDR3nt: TGTGCCAGCTCACCTCGGTTTAGGGAGGGAGAGCAGTACTTC
d_gene: TRBD2
abundance: -
v_gene: TRBV18
j_gene: TRBJ2-7

CDR3aa: CASSLGSQGEQFF
CDR3nt: TGTGCCAGCAGCTTGGGGAGCCAGGGTGAGCAGTTCTTC
d_gene: -
abundance: -
v_gene: TRBV7-2
j_gene: TRBJ2-1

CDR3aa: CASSLDIGETQYF
CDR3nt: TGCGCCAGCAGCTTGGATATCGGAGAGACCCAGTACTTC
d_gene: -
abundance: many
v_gene: TRBV5-1
j_gene: TRBJ2-5

CDR3aa: CSARGQLNTEAFF
CDR3nt: TGCAGTGCTAGAGGACAGCTCAACACTGAAGCTTTCTTT
d_gene: -
abundance: -
v_gene: TRBV20-1
j_gene: TRBJ1-1

CDR3aa: CSARDPGLALYEQFF
CDR3nt: TGCAGTGCTAGAGATCCGGGACTAGCGTTGTATGAGCAGTTCTTC
d_gene: TRBD2
abundance: many
v_gene: TRBV20-1
j_gene: TRBJ2-1

CDR3aa: CASRAGQSTDTQYF
CDR3nt: TGCGCCAGCCGAGCAGGACAAAGCACAGATACGCAGTATTTT
d_gene: -
abundance: many
v_gene: TRBV5-1
j_gene: TRBJ2-3

CDR3aa: CASSHGDGEARLNEQFF
CDR3nt: TGTGCCAGCAGCCACGGAGACGGGGAGGCGCGGTTGAATGAGCAGTTCTTC
d_gene: -
abundance: many
v_gene: TRBV21-1
j_gene: TRBJ2-1

CDR3aa: CASSLTAGLIGGAFF
CDR3nt: TGTGCCAGCAGCTTAACCGCGGGCCTGATTGGGGGAGCTTTCTTT
d_gene: -
abundance: many
v_gene: TRBV7-9
j_gene: TRBJ1-1

CDR3aa: CSARDPKGPNTEAFF
CDR3nt: TGCAGTGCTAGAGATCCAAAGGGGCCCAACACTGAAGCTTTCTTT
d_gene: -
abundance: few
v_gene: TRBV20-1
j_gene: TRBJ1-1

CDR3aa: CASSLDGREQFF
CDR3nt: TGTGCCAGCAGCTTGGACGGGCGTGAGCAGTTCTTC
d_gene: -
abundance: few
v_gene: TRBV7-2
j_gene: TRBJ2-1

CDR3aa: CASGTSGSVGDTQYF
CDR3nt: TGTGCCAGCGGGACTAGCGGGAGTGTTGGAGATACGCAGTATTTT
d_gene: TRBD2
abundance: few
v_gene: TRBV7-2
j_gene: TRBJ2-3

CDR3aa: CSATESGRAQETQYF
CDR3nt: TGCAGTGCTACAGAGAGCGGGAGGGCCCAGGAGACCCAGTACTTC
d_gene: TRBD2
abundance: -
v_gene: TRBV20-1
j_gene: TRBJ2-5

CDR3aa: CASSQRKASGTDTQYF
CDR3nt: TGTGCCAGCAGCCAGAGGAAGGCTAGCGGCACAGATACGCAGTATTTT
d_gene: -
abundance: many
v_gene: TRBV4-2
j_gene: TRBJ2-3

CDR3aa: CASSLVGQGNQPQHF
CDR3nt: TGTGCCAGCAGCTTAGTAGGACAGGGCAATCAGCCCCAGCATTTT
d_gene: TRBD1
abundance: -
v_gene: TRBV7-2
j_gene: TRBJ1-5

CDR3aa: CASSPTQRSTDTQYF
CDR3nt: TGTGCCAGCTCACCAACCCAGAGGAGCACAGATACGCAGTATTTT
d_gene: -
abundance: many
v_gene: TRBV18
j_gene: TRBJ2-3

CDR3aa: CASSLGGEQFF
CDR3nt: TGTGCCAGCAGTTTAGGAGGCGAGCAGTTCTTC
d_gene: -
abundance: many
v_gene: TRBV12-3/TRBV12-4
j_gene: TRBJ2-1

CDR3aa: CSARMGRWAGEQYF
CDR3nt: TGCAGTGCTAGAATGGGGAGGTGGGCGGGCGAGCAGTACTTC
d_gene: -
abundance: many
v_gene: TRBV20-1
j_gene: TRBJ2-7

CDR3aa: CASSSNHSPNYGYTF
CDR3nt: TGTGCCAGCAGTTCTAATCACAGTCCTAACTATGGCTACACCTTC
d_gene: -
abundance: many
v_gene: TRBV6-5
j_gene: TRBJ1-2

CDR3aa: CASSAYGTGNTEAFF
CDR3nt: TGCGCCAGCAGCGCATATGGGACAGGGAACACTGAAGCTTTCTTT
d_gene: TRBD1
abundance: many
v_gene: TRBV5-1
j_gene: TRBJ1-1

CDR3aa: CASSPGNFWRAFF
CDR3nt: TGTGCCAGCAGCCCCGGGAATTTTTGGAGGGCTTTCTTT
d_gene: -
abundance: many
v_gene: TRBV11-2
j_gene: TRBJ1-1

CDR3aa: CSARWDRGIETQYF
CDR3nt: TGCAGTGCTAGATGGGACAGGGGGATTGAGACCCAGTACTTC
d_gene: TRBD1
abundance: many
v_gene: TRBV20-1
j_gene: TRBJ2-5

CDR3aa: CASSQGGGFPGELFF
CDR3nt: TGCGCCAGCAGCCAAGGGGGAGGCTTTCCCGGGGAGCTGTTTTTT
d_gene: -
abundance: many
v_gene: TRBV4-1
j_gene: TRBJ2-2

CDR3aa: CASSLISDLRTEAFF
CDR3nt: TGCGCCAGCAGCTTGATATCGGACCTAAGGACTGAAGCTTTCTTT
d_gene: -
abundance: many
v_gene: TRBV5-1
j_gene: TRBJ1-1

CDR3aa: CASSPSREPGANVLTF
CDR3nt: TGTGCTAGCAGCCCTAGCAGGGAACCTGGGGCCAACGTCCTGACTTTC
d_gene: -
abundance: few
v_gene: TRBV7-7
j_gene: TRBJ2-6

CDR3aa: CASSSNSGNDEQYF
CDR3nt: TGTGCCAGCAGTTCGAATAGCGGGAACGACGAGCAGTACTTC
d_gene: TRBD2
abundance: many
v_gene: TRBV25-1
j_gene: TRBJ2-7

CDR3aa: CASSLAGTGANVLTF
CDR3nt: TGTGCCAGCAGCCTAGCCGGGACAGGGGCCAACGTCCTGACTTTC
d_gene: -
abundance: many
v_gene: TRBV5-6
j_gene: TRBJ2-6

CDR3aa: CASSGAVTETQYF
CDR3nt: TGTGCCAGTTCTGGGGCAGTCACAGAGACCCAGTACTTC
d_gene: -
abundance: many
v_gene: TRBV27
j_gene: TRBJ2-5

CDR3aa: CASSPDSSYNEQFF
CDR3nt: TGTGCCAGCTCACCGGACAGCTCCTACAATGAGCAGTTCTTC
d_gene: -
abundance: many
v_gene: TRBV18
j_gene: TRBJ2-1

CDR3aa: CASSQTGALNTEAFF
CDR3nt: TGCGCCAGCAGCCAGACAGGGGCGCTGAACACTGAAGCTTTCTTT
d_gene: TRBD1
abundance: many
v_gene: TRBV4-1
j_gene: TRBJ1-1

CDR3aa: CSARAALAGPTQYF
CDR3nt: TGCAGTGCTAGAGCCGCACTAGCGGGACCCACGCAGTATTTT
d_gene: TRBD2
abundance: few
v_gene: TRBV20-1
j_gene: TRBJ2-3

CDR3aa: CAISSDRVETQYF
CDR3nt: TGTGCCATCAGCTCAGACAGGGTCGAGACCCAGTACTTC
d_gene: TRBD1
abundance: many
v_gene: TRBV10-3
j_gene: TRBJ2-5

CDR3aa: CSVKWGASTDTQYF
CDR3nt: TGCAGCGTTAAATGGGGGGCATCCACAGATACGCAGTATTTT
d_gene: -
abundance: many
v_gene: TRBV29-1
j_gene: TRBJ2-3

CDR3aa: CASSQRGAVGNTIYF
CDR3nt: TGTGCCAGCAGCCAGCGGGGGGCGGTTGGAAACACCATATATTTT
d_gene: -
abundance: many
v_gene: TRBV3-1
j_gene: TRBJ1-3

CDR3aa: CASSGGGYGYTF
CDR3nt: TGCGCCAGCAGTGGGGGGGGCTATGGCTACACCTTC
d_gene: -
abundance: many
v_gene: TRBV10-2
j_gene: TRBJ1-2

CDR3aa: CASSYTSYEQYF
CDR3nt: TGTGCCAGCAGTTACACAAGTTACGAGCAGTACTTC
d_gene: -
abundance: many
v_gene: TRBV12-3/TRBV12-4
j_gene: TRBJ2-7

CDR3aa: CAIRGTGWTEAFF
CDR3nt: TGTGCCATCAGGGGGACAGGGTGGACTGAAGCTTTCTTT
d_gene: TRBD1
abundance: -
v_gene: TRBV10-3
j_gene: TRBJ1-1

CDR3aa: CASSDGLANSYEQYF
CDR3nt: TGTGCCAGCAGTGATGGACTAGCGAATTCCTACGAGCAGTACTTC
d_gene: TRBD2
abundance: many
v_gene: TRBV6-6
j_gene: TRBJ2-7

CDR3aa: CASSLPGQGVTPLHF
CDR3nt: TGTGCCAGCAGTTTACCGGGACAGGGGGTCACACCCCTCCACTTT
d_gene: TRBD1
abundance: many
v_gene: TRBV12-3/TRBV12-4
j_gene: TRBJ1-6

CDR3aa: CATSRDPGDYGYTF
CDR3nt: TGTGCCACCAGCAGAGATCCGGGGGACTATGGCTACACCTTC
d_gene: -
abundance: many
v_gene: TRBV15
j_gene: TRBJ1-2

CDR3aa: CASSLFQEGYGYTF
CDR3nt: TGCGCCAGCAGCTTGTTCCAGGAGGGATATGGCTACACCTTC
d_gene: -
abundance: many
v_gene: TRBV5-1
j_gene: TRBJ1-2